A selection of T cell receptor beta chains follows, all from one sample in a study of blood T cell repertoires in COVID-19. Using immunoSEQ multiplex PCR, the repertoire was profiled, and TCRdb retains in-frame clones only, with some absent. The sample has around 60,000 clones; roughly 90% are singletons. The specimen sequenced was peripheral blood. Every receptor here comes from a human donor in a cohort sampled during active COVID-19. Both conserved end residues are part of each CDR3. D genes are given only for firm matches. The size of a clone is reported for some rows only, either as once, few or many, or as a class for expanded clones.

>TRBV9|.|TRBJ1-2|.
CASSVDGYGYTF
TGTGCCAGCAGCGTAGACGGGTATGGCTACACCTTC
>TRBV9|TRBD1|TRBJ2-2|.
CASSAGGNTGELFF
TGTGCCAGCAGCGCAGGGGGGAACACCGGGGAGCTGTTTTTT
>TRBV7-9|TRBD1|TRBJ2-7|few
CASGDGTGVNEQYF
TGTGCCAGCGGGGATGGGACAGGGGTTAACGAGCAGTACTTC
>TRBV2|.|TRBJ1-1|.
CASSGGTRNTEAFF
TGTGCCAGCAGCGGAGGGACGAGGAACACTGAAGCTTTCTTT
>TRBV2|TRBD2|TRBJ2-1|.
CASSVVAGVSYNEQFF
TGTGCCAGCAGTGTCGTAGCGGGGGTCTCCTACAATGAGCAGTTCTTC
>TRBV7-6|.|TRBJ2-5|.
CASSPLGGAIETQYF
TGTGCCAGCAGTCCCCTTGGGGGGGCCATCGAGACCCAGTACTTC
>TRBV6-1|.|TRBJ2-7|.
CASSEARGYRAYEQYF
TGTGCCAGCAGTGAAGCTCGAGGATACAGGGCCTACGAGCAGTACTTC
>TRBV11-1|.|TRBJ2-7|.
CASSFNRGGEQYF
TGTGCCAGCAGCTTTAACAGGGGGGGAGAGCAGTACTTC
>TRBV6-5|TRBD1|TRBJ1-2|.
CASSDRDSYGYTF
TGTGCCAGCAGCGACCGGGACAGCTATGGCTACACCTTC
>TRBV4-2|TRBD2|TRBJ2-3|.
CASSQEGGTGGLAGDADTQYF
TGTGCCAGCAGCCAAGAAGGGGGGACAGGGGGACTAGCGGGAGATGCAGATACGCAGTATTTT
>TRBV3-1/TRBV3-2|.|TRBJ1-2|once
CASSPLDLGQGYGYTF
TGTGCCAGCAGCCCCCTGGATTTGGGGCAGGGCTATGGCTACACCTTC
>TRBV7-8|TRBD2|TRBJ2-1|once
CASSLVRTSLNEQFF
TGTGCCAGCAGCTTAGTCCGGACTAGTTTAAATGAGCAGTTCTTC
>TRBV19|TRBD1|TRBJ1-2|.
CASSSLGQADYGYTF
TGTGCCAGTAGTTCCCTGGGACAGGCAGACTATGGCTACACCTTC
>TRBV9|TRBD1|TRBJ1-3|.
CASSVEPGQGAGGNTIYF
TGTGCCAGCAGCGTAGAACCGGGACAGGGGGCTGGAGGAAACACCATATATTTT
>TRBV3-1/TRBV3-2|TRBD1|TRBJ1-6|few
CASSAGQTAPLHF
TGTGCCAGCAGCGCGGGACAGACCGCACCCCTCCACTTT
>TRBV7-9|TRBD1|TRBJ1-5|.
CASSFRSGTAVPVDQPQHF
TGTGCCAGCAGCTTCAGGTCCGGGACAGCTGTCCCGGTTGATCAGCCCCAGCATTTT
>TRBV14|.|TRBJ2-7|once
CASSQQVGRGEQYF
TGTGCCAGCAGCCAACAAGTGGGGCGGGGAGAGCAGTACTTC
>TRBV7-9|TRBD1|TRBJ2-1|.
CASSSMIGTGWDEQFF
TGTGCCAGCAGCTCGATGATAGGGACAGGGTGGGATGAGCAGTTCTTC
>TRBV29-1|.|TRBJ2-7|.
CSVVGGSSYEQYF
TGCAGCGTTGTAGGCGGTAGCTCCTACGAGCAGTACTTC
>TRBV7-7|TRBD1|TRBJ2-7|.
CASSPFSRGRGEQYF
TGTGCCAGCAGCCCATTCTCCAGGGGGCGCGGCGAGCAGTACTTC
>TRBV19|.|TRBJ2-6|.
CASSWGRGANVLTF
TGTGCCTCTTCCTGGGGGCGAGGGGCCAACGTCCTGACTTTC
>TRBV5-4|.|TRBJ1-4|.
CASSQGGNEKLFF
TGTGCCAGCAGCCAGGGAGGGAATGAAAAACTGTTTTTT
>TRBV9|.|TRBJ2-7|.
CASSGPEGDREQYF
TGTGCCAGCAGCGGACCTGAGGGGGACCGAGAGCAGTACTTC
>TRBV6-5|TRBD1|TRBJ1-5|.
CASSYYRGQPQHF
TGTGCCAGCAGTTACTACAGGGGTCAGCCCCAGCATTTT
>TRBV28|.|TRBJ2-6|.
CASRGTGTGANVLTF
TGTGCCAGCAGGGGCACGGGAACTGGGGCCAACGTCCTGACTTTC
>TRBV12-3/TRBV12-4|TRBD1|TRBJ2-7|.
CASSSPTGREQYF
TGTGCCAGCAGTTCCCCGACAGGGAGAGAGCAGTACTTC
>TRBV7-9|.|TRBJ1-2|.
CATTDWAGETYGYTF
TGTGCCACCACGGATTGGGCAGGTGAAACCTATGGCTACACCTTC
>TRBV11-2|.|TRBJ2-5|.
CASSGTTLLETQYF
TGTGCCAGCAGCGGAACTACCCTCCTAGAGACCCAGTACTTC
>TRBV11-2|TRBD2|TRBJ2-5|.
CASQGLAGIGETQYF
TGTGCCAGCCAAGGACTAGCGGGTATCGGAGAGACCCAGTACTTC
>TRBV6-6|.|TRBJ1-1|.
CASSPRYTEAFF
TGTGCCAGCAGTCCCCGGTACACTGAAGCTTTCTTT
>TRBV29-1|.|TRBJ2-2|.
CSVFLATGELFF
TGCAGCGTCTTCCTGGCCACCGGGGAGCTGTTTTTT
>TRBV7-9|.|TRBJ1-5|once
CASSGTGEVSNQPQHF
TGTGCCAGCAGCGGGACGGGAGAGGTTAGCAATCAGCCCCAGCATTTT
>TRBV6-5|TRBD1|TRBJ1-2|once
CASSTPGGSYGYTF
TGTGCCAGCAGTACGCCAGGGGGCAGCTATGGCTACACCTTC
>TRBV5-1|TRBD1|TRBJ1-1|.
CASRQGWATEAFF
TGCGCCAGCAGACAGGGGTGGGCCACTGAAGCTTTCTTT
>TRBV2|.|TRBJ1-5|.
CASSGHRGNQPQHF
TGTGCCAGCAGTGGTCACAGGGGCAATCAGCCCCAGCATTTT
>TRBV19|TRBD1|TRBJ1-4|.
CASSIRGLNEKLFF
TGTGCCAGTAGTATCAGGGGGCTTAATGAAAAACTGTTTTTT
>TRBV19|.|TRBJ2-5|.
CASSMSETQYF
TGTGCCAGTAGTATGTCGGAGACCCAGTACTTC
>TRBV2|TRBD1|TRBJ1-5|.
CASSMDRSNQPQHF
TGTGCCAGCAGTATGGACAGGAGCAATCAGCCCCAGCATTTT
>TRBV20-1|TRBD1|TRBJ1-2|.
CSATGFDGYTF
TGCAGTGCGACAGGGTTCGATGGCTACACCTTC
>TRBV7-9|.|TRBJ2-2|few
CASSKQGGELFF
TGTGCCAGCAGCAAACAGGGCGGGGAGCTGTTTTTT
>TRBV6-2/TRBV6-3|.|TRBJ1-5|.
CASSRIDSSNQPQHF
TGTGCCAGCAGCCGCATCGACAGTAGCAATCAGCCCCAGCATTTT
>TRBV4-2|TRBD1|TRBJ2-1|.
CASSLGQGGLAKSSYNEQFF
TGTGCCAGCAGCCTCGGACAGGGGGGGCTAGCGAAGAGCTCCTACAATGAGCAGTTCTTC
>TRBV11-2|.|TRBJ2-7|.
CASSLDTVNYEQYF
TGTGCCAGCAGCTTAGATACGGTAAACTACGAGCAGTACTTC
>TRBV4-3|TRBD2|TRBJ2-5|.
CASSQDEGAGGPLKTQYF
TGCGCCAGCAGCCAAGATGAGGGGGCGGGAGGGCCGTTAAAGACCCAGTACTTC
>TRBV4-3|TRBD1|TRBJ1-4|.
CASSPSTGYEKLFF
TGCGCCAGCAGCCCGTCGACAGGGTACGAAAAACTGTTTTTT
>TRBV20-1|TRBD1|TRBJ2-3|.
CSASVPGQNTDTQYF
TGCAGTGCTAGTGTACCGGGACAGAACACAGATACGCAGTATTTT
>TRBV2|TRBD2|TRBJ2-2|.
CASSERWVAGPRDTGELFF
TGTGCCAGCAGTGAACGTTGGGTAGCGGGGCCCAGAGACACCGGGGAGCTGTTTTTT
>TRBV24-1|.|TRBJ2-7|.
CATSPGHDEQYF
TGTGCCACCAGTCCGGGACACGACGAGCAGTACTTC
>TRBV15|TRBD1|TRBJ2-7|.
CATSDRDSSYEQYF
TGTGCCACCAGCGACCGGGACAGCTCCTACGAGCAGTACTTC
>TRBV4-3|.|TRBJ2-3|.
CASSPLEGTDTQYF
TGCGCCAGCAGCCCTTTGGAGGGGACAGATACGCAGTATTTT
>TRBV19|TRBD1|TRBJ2-7|.
CASSSGADRYYEQYF
TGTGCCAGTAGTAGTGGGGCGGACAGGTACTACGAGCAGTACTTC
>TRBV7-8|.|TRBJ1-5|few
CASSLQGKQPQHF
TGTGCCAGCAGCTTACAGGGGAAACAGCCCCAGCATTTT
>TRBV30|.|TRBJ2-7|.
CAWSLAYEQYF
TGTGCCTGGAGTCTAGCCTACGAGCAGTACTTC
>TRBV7-3|.|TRBJ2-1|.
CASSLISGFYNEQFF
TGTGCCAGCAGCTTAATTTCAGGATTCTACAATGAGCAGTTCTTC